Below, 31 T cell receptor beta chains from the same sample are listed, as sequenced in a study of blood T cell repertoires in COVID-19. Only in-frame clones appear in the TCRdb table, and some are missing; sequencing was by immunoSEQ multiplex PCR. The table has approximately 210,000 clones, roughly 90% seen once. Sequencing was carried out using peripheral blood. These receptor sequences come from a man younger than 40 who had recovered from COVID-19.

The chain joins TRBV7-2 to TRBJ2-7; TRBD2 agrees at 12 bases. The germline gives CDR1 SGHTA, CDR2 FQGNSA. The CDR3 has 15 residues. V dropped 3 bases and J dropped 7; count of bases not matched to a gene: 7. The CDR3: CASSLGLAGSVEQYF. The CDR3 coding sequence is TGTGCCAGCAGCTTGGGACTAGCGGGCTCAGTGGAGCAGTACTTC.

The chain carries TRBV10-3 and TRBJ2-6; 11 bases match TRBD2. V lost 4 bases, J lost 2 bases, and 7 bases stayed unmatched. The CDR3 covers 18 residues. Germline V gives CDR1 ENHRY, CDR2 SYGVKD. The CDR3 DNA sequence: TGTGCCATCAGTGCGGGTAGCGGGGGGGCACCTGGGGCCAACGTCCTGACTTTC. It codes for CAISAGSGGAPGANVLTF.

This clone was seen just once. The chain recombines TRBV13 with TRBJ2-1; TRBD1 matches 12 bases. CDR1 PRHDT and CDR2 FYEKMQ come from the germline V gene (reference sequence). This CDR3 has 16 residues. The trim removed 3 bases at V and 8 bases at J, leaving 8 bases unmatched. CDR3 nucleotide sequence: TGTGCCAGCAGCTTTCTGGGGGACAGGGGGCTAGATGAGCAGTTCTTC. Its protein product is CASSFLGDRGLDEQFF.

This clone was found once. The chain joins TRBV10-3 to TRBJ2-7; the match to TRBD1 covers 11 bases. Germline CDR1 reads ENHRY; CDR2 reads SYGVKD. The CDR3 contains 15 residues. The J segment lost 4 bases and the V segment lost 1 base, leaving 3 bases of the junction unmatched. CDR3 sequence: CAISEFGTGGYEQYF. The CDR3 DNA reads TGTGCCATCAGTGAGTTCGGGACAGGGGGGTACGAGCAGTACTTC.

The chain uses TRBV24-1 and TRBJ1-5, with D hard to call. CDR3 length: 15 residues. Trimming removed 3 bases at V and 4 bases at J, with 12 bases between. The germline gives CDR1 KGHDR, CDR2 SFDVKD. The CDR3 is CATSDIAEANQPQHF. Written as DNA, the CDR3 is TGTGCCACCAGTGATATTGCGGAGGCAAATCAGCCCCAGCATTTT.

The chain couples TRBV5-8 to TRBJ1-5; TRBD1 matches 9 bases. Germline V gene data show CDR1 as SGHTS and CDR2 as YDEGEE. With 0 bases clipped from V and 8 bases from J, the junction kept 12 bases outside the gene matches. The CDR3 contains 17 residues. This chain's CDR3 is CASSLALITGGLEPQHF. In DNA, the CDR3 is TGTGCCAGCAGCTTGGCTTTGATCACAGGGGGCCTGGAGCCCCAGCATTTT.

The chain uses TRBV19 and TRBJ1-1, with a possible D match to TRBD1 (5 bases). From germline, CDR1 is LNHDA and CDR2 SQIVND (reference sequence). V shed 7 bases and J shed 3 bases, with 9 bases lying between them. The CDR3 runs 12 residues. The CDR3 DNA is TGTGCCAGTAAGGGAGGGGACACTGAAGCTTTCTTT. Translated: CASKGGDTEAFF. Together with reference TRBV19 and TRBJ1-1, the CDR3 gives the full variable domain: DGGITQSPKYLFRKEGQNVTLSCEQNLNHDAMYWYRQDPGQGLRLIYYSQIVNDFQKGDIAEGYSVSREKKESFPLTVTSAQKNPTAFYLCASKGGDTEAFFGQGTRLTVV.

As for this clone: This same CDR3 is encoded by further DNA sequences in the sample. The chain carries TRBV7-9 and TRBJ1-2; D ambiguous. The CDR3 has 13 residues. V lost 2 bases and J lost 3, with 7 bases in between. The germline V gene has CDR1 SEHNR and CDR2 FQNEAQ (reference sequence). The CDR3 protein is CASSLNRDYGYTF. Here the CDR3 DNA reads TGTGCCAGCAGCTTAAACAGAGACTATGGCTACACCTTC.

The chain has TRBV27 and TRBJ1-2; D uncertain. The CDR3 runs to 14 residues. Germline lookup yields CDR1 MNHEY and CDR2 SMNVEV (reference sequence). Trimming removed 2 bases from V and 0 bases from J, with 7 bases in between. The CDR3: CASSLRRTNYGYTF. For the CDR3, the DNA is TGTGCCAGCAGTTTAAGGCGGACTAACTATGGCTACACCTTC.

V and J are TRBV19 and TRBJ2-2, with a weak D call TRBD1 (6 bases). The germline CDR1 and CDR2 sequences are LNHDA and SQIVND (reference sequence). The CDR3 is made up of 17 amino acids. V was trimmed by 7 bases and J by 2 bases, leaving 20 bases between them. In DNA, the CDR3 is TGTGCCAGTACCAATAATCGGGACACTATTAACACCGGGGAGCTGTTTTTT. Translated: CASTNNRDTINTGELFF. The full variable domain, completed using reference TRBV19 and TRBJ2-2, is DGGITQSPKYLFRKEGQNVTLSCEQNLNHDAMYWYRQDPGQGLRLIYYSQIVNDFQKGDIAEGYSVSREKKESFPLTVTSAQKNPTAFYLCASTNNRDTINTGELFFGEGSRLTVL.

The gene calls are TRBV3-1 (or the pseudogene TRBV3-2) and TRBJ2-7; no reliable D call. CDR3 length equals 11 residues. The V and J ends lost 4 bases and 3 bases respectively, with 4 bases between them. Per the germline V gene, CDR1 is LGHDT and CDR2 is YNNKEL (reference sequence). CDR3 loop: CASSLHYEQYF. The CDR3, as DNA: TGTGCCAGCAGCCTTCACTACGAGCAGTACTTC.

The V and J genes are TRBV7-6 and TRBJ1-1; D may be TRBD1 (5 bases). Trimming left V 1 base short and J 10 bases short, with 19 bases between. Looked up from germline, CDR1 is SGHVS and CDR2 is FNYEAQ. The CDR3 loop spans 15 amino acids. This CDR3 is CASSLDAGEDRVAFF. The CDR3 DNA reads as TGTGCCAGCAGCTTAGATGCGGGGGAGGATAGGGTAGCTTTCTTT. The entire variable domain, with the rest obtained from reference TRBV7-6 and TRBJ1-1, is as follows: GAGVSQSPRYKVTKRGQDVALRCDPISGHVSLYWYRQALGQGPEFLTYFNYEAQQDKSGLPNDRFSAERPEGSISTLTIQRTEQRDSAMYRCASSLDAGEDRVAFFGQGTRLTVV.

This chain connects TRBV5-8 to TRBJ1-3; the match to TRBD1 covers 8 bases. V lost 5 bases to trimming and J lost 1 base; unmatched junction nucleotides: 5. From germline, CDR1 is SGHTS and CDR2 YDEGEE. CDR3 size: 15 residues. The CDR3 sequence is CASRYGDRSGNTIYF. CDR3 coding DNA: TGTGCCAGCAGATATGGGGACAGGTCTGGAAACACCATATATTTT.

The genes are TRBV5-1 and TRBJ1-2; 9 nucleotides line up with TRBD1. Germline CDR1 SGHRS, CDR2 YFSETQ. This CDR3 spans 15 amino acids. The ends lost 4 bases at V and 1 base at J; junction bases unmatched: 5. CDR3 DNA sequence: TGCGCCAGCAGCCCCGGACAGGGGTTTAACTATGGCTACACCTTC. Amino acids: CASSPGQGFNYGYTF.

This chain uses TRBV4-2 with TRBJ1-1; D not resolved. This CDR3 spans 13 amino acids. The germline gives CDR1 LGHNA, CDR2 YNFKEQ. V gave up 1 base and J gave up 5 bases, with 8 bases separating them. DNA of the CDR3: TGTGCCAGCAGCCAAGGAGGTAAAACTGAAGCTTTCTTT. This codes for CASSQGGKTEAFF.

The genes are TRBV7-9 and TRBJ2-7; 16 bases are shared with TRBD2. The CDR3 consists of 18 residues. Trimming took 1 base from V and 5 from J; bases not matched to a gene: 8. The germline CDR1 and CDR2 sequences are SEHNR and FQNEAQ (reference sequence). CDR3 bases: TGTGCCAGCAGCTTAGTGGGGACTAGCGGGGGGGCGAGGAACGAGCAGTACTTC. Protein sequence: CASSLVGTSGGARNEQYF.

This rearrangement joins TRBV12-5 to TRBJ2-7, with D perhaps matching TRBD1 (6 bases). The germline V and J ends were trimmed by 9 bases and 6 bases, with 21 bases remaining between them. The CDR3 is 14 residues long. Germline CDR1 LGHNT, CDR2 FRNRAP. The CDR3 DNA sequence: TGTGCTAGCGCGAGACCCCTACAGGGCGGCGAGCAGTACTTC. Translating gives CASARPLQGGEQYF.

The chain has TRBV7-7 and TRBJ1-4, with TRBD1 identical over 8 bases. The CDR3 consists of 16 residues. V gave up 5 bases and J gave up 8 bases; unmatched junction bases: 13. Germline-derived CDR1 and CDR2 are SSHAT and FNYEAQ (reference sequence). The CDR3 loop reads CASSQGAGGDEEKLFF. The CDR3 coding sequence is TGTGCCAGCAGCCAGGGGGCGGGCGGGGACGAAGAAAAACTGTTTTTT.

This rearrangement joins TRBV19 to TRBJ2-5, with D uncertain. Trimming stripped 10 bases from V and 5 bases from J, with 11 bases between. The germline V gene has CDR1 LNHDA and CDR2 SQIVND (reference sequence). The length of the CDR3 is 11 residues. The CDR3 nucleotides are TGTGCCACCCATTACAGCGAGACCCAGTACTTC. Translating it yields CATHYSETQYF.

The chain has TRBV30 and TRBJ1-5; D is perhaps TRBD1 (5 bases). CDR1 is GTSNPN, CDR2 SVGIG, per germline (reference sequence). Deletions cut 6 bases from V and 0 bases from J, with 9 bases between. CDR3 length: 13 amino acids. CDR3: CACQDISNQPQHF. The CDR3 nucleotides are TGTGCCTGCCAGGACATTAGCAATCAGCCCCAGCATTTT.

CDR3 sequence: CASSPGQTFTEAFF. Here the CDR3 DNA reads TGCGCCAGCAGCCCGGGACAAACCTTCACTGAAGCTTTCTTT. V and J are TRBV5-1 and TRBJ1-1; D perhaps matches TRBD1 (6 bases). Germline lookup yields CDR1 SGHRS and CDR2 YFSETQ. Trimming removed 4 bases from V and 4 bases from J, with 14 bases in between. The CDR3 covers 14 residues.

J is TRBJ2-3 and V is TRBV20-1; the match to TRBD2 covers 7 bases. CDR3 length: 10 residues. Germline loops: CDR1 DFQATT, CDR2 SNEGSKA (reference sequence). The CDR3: CSLGRDTQYF. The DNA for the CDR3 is TGCAGCCTCGGGAGGGATACGCAGTATTTT.

The CDR3 nucleotides are TGCAGCGTTGAGCCGGACATGAACACTGAAGCTTTCTTT. Translated: CSVEPDMNTEAFF. V and J are TRBV29-1 and TRBJ1-1, with D possibly TRBD1 on 5 matching bases. The CDR3 length is 13 residues. V lost 3 bases, J lost 0 bases, and 8 bases lay in between. In germline, CDR1 is SQVTM, CDR2 ANQGSEA.

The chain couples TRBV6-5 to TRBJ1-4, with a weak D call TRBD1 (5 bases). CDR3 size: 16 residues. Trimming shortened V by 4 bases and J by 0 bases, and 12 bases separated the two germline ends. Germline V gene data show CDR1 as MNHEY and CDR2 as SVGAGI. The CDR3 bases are TGTGCCAGCAGTTCAGCGGGGCGTCCAACTAATGAAAAACTGTTTTTT. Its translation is CASSSAGRPTNEKLFF.

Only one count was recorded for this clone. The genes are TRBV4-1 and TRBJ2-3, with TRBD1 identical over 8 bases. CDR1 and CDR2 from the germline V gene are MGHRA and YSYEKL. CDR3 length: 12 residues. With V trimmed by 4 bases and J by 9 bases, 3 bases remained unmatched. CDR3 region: CASSPTGETQYF. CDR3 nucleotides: TGCGCCAGCAGCCCGACAGGGGAAACGCAGTATTTT.

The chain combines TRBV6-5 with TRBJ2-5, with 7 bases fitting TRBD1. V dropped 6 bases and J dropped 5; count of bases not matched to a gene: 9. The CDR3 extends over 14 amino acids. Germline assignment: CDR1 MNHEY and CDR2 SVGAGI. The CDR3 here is CASSSGQAGETQYF. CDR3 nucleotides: TGTGCCAGCAGCTCTGGACAGGCCGGGGAGACCCAGTACTTC.

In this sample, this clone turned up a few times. This chain's CDR3 is CASSSQGISYEQYF. CDR3 bases: TGTGCCAGCAGCTCACAGGGGATTTCCTACGAGCAGTACTTC. The V gene is TRBV7-2, the J gene TRBJ2-7, with 7 bases aligning to TRBD1. This CDR3 spans 14 amino acids. CDR1 is SGHTA and CDR2 is FQGNSA in the germline V gene. J gave up 1 base and V 4 bases, and 4 bases lay outside the gene matches. The full variable domain, rest sourced from reference TRBV7-2 and TRBJ2-7, is GAGVSQSPSNKVTEKGKDVELRCDPISGHTALYWYRQSLGQGLEFLIYFQGNSAPDKSGLPSDRFSAERTGGSVSTLTIQRTQQEDSAVYLCASSSQGISYEQYFGPGTRLTVT.

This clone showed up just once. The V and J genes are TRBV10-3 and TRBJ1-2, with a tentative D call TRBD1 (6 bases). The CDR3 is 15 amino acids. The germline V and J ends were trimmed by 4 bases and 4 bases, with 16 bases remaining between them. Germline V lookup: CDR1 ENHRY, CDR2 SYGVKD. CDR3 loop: CAISGVVGGGYGYTF. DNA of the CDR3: TGTGCCATCAGTGGAGTCGTAGGGGGTGGCTATGGCTACACCTTC.

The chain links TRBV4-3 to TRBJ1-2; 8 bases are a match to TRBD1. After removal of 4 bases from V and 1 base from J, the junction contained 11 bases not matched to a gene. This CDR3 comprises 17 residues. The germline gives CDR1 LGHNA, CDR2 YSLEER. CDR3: CASSPEGQGTFNYGYTF. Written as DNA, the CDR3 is TGCGCCAGCAGCCCGGAAGGACAGGGAACCTTTAACTATGGCTACACCTTC.

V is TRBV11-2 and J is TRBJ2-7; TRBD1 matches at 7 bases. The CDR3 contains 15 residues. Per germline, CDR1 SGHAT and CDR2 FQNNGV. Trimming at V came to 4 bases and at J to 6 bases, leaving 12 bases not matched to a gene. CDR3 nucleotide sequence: TGTGCCAGCAGCTCTAGAAGTCGGGACAGTGCCGAGCAGTACTTC. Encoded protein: CASSSRSRDSAEQYF.

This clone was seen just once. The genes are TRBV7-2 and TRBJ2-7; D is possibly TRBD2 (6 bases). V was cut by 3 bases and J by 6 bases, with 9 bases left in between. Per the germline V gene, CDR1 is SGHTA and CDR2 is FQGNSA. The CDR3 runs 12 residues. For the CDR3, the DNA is TGTGCCAGCAGCTTCAGGAGGGGCGAGCAGTACTTC. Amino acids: CASSFRRGEQYF.